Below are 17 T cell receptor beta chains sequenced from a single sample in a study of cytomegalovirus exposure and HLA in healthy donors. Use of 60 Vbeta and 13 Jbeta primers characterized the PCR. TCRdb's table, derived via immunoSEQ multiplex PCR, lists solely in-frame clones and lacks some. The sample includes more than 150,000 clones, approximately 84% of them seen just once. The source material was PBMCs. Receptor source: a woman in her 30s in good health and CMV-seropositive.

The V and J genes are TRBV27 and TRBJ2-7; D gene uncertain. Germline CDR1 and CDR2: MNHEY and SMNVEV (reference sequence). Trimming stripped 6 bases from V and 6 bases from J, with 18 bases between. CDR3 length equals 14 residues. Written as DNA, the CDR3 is TGTGCCAGCAGGGCAAGAAATACTATTAGCGAGCAGTACTTC. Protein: CASRARNTISEQYF.

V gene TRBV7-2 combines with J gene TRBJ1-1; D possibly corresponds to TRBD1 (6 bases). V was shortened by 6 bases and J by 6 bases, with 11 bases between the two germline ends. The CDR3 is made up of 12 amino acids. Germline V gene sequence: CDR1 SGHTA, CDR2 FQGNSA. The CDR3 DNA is TGTGCCAGCAGGGGGGCAGGATCTGAAGCTTTCTTT. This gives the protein CASRGAGSEAFF.

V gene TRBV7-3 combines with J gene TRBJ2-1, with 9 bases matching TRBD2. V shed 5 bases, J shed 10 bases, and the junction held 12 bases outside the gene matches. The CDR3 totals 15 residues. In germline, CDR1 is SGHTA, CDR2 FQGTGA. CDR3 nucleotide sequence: TGTGCCAGCAGCCCAGCGGGGGGCGGGATTGTAGAGCAGTTCTTC. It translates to CASSPAGGGIVEQFF.

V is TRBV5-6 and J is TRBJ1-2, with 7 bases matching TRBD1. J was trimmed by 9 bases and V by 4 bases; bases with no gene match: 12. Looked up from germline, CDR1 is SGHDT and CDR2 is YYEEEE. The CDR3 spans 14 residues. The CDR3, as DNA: TGTGCCAGCAGCCAGGGACAGCTCAGCCTGAGCTACACCTTC. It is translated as CASSQGQLSLSYTF. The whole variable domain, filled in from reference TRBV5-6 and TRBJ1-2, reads DAGVTQSPTHLIKTRGQQVTLRCSPKSGHDTVSWYQQALGQGPQFIFQYYEEEERQRGNFPDRFSGHQFPNYSSELNVNALLLGDSALYLCASSQGQLSLSYTFGSGTRLTVV.

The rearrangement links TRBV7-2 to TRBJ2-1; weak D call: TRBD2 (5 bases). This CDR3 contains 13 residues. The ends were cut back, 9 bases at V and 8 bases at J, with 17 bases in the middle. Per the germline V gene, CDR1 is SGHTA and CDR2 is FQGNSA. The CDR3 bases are TGTGCCAGTAGTGGTCTCGCGGGCCATGAGCAGTTCTTC. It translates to CASSGLAGHEQFF.

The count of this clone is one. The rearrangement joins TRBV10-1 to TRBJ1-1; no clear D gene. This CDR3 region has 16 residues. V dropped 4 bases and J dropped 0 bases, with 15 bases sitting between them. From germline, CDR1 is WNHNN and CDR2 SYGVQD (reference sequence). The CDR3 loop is CASSGQSGLMNTEAFF. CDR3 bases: TGCGCCAGCAGTGGTCAATCCGGGTTAATGAACACTGAAGCTTTCTTT.

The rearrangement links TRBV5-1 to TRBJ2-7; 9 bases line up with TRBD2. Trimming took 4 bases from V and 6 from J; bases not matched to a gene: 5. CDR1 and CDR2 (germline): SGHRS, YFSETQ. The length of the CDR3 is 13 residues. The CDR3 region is CASSPGLASEQYF. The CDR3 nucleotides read TGCGCCAGCAGCCCGGGACTAGCTTCCGAGCAGTACTTC. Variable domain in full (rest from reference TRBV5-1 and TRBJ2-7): KAGVTQTPRYLIKTRGQQVTLSCSPISGHRSVSWYQQTPGQGLQFLFEYFSETQRNKGNFPGRFSGRQFSNSRSEMNVSTLELGDSALYLCASSPGLASEQYFGPGTRLTVT.

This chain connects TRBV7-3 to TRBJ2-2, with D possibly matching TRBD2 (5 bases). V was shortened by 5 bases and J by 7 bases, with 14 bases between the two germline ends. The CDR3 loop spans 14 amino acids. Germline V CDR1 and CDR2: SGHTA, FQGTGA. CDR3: CASSPNHGNGELFF. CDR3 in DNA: TGTGCCAGCAGCCCCAACCACGGGAACGGGGAGCTGTTTTTT.

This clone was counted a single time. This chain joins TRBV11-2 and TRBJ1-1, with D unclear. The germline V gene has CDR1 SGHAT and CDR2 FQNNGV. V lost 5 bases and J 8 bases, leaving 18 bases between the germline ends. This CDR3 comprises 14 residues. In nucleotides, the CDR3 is TGTGCCAGCAGCCCCGCGTTACCCAGGTCGGAAGCTTTCTTT. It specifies CASSPALPRSEAFF.

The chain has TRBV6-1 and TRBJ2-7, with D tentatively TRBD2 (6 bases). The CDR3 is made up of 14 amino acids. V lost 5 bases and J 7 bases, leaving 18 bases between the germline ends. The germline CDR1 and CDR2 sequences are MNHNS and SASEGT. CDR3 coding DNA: TGTGCCAGCAGTACCAGACTAGGCGTTTGGGAGCAGTACTTC. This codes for CASSTRLGVWEQYF.

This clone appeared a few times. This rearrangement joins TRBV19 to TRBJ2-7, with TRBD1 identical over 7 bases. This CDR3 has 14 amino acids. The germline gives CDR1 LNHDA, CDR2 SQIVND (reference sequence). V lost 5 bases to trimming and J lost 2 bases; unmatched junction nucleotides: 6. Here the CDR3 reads CASSRTGFTYEQYF. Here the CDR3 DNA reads TGTGCCAGTAGTCGGACAGGCTTCACCTACGAGCAGTACTTC.

For the CDR3, the DNA is TGTGCCAGCAGCTTCAGGACAGATGGAAACACCATATATTTT. It yields the protein CASSFRTDGNTIYF. This chain connects TRBV7-9 to TRBJ1-3; D is perhaps TRBD1 (6 bases). CDR3 length: 14 amino acids. V was clipped by 3 bases and J by 3 bases, with 9 bases between them. CDR1 and CDR2 from the germline V gene are SEHNR and FQNEAQ (reference sequence).

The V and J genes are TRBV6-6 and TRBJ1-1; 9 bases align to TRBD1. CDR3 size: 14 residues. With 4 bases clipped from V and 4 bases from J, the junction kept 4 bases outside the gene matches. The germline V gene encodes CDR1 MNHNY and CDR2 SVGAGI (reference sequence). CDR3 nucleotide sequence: TGTGCCAGCAGTTTCGGGACAGGGACCACTGAAGCTTTCTTT. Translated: CASSFGTGTTEAFF.

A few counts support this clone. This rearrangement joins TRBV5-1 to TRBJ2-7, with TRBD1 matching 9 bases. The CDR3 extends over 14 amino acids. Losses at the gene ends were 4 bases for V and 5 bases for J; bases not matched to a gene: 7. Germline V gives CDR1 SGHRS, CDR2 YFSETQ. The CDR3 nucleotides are TGCGCCAGCAGCGGGACAGGGAATTTCCACGAGCAGTACTTC. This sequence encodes CASSGTGNFHEQYF.

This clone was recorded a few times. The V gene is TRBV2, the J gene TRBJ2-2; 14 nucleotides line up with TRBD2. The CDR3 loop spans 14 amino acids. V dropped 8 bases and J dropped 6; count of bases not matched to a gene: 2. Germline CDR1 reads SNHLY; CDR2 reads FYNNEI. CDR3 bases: TGTGCCAGCGGGGGACTAGCGGGAGCCGGGGAGCTGTTTTTT. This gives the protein CASGGLAGAGELFF.

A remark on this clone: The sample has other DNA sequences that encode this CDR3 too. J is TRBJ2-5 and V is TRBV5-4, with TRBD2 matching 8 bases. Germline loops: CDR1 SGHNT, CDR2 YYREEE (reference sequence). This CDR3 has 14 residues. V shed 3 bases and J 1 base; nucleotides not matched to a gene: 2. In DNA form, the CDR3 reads TGTGCCAGCAGCTCTACTAGCGGCCAAGAGACCCAGTACTTC. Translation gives CASSSTSGQETQYF.

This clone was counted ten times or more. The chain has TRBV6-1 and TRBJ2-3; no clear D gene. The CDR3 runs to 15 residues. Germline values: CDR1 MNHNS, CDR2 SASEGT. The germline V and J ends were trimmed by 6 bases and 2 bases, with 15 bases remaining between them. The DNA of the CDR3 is TGTGCCAGCAGCGTTACAGAAACCATCACAGATACGCAGTATTTT. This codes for CASSVTETITDTQYF.